This TCR beta chain was identified in a study of blood T cells in healthy people across ages. The study's findings and limits: As age increased, TCR beta diversity per million T cells fell in a roughly linear fashion. Naive T cell percentage showed a strong correlation with the diversity of TCR beta. Both higher diversity and more naive CD4+ cells marked long-lived donors when set against aged donors.

Sample-barcoded 5' priming and a J-beta primer mix drove a second PCR of about 6 to 12 cycles. TCRdb passed the 5' RACE reads through MiXCR, listing each CDR3 protein once. The sample records around 900,000 distinct CDR3 sequences, about 53% being singletons. Germline-derived CDR1 and CDR2 are MNHNS and SASEGT. The V and J ends lost 5 bases and 2 bases respectively, with 12 bases between them. The CDR3 sequence is 15 residues long. Turning to this clonotype: Its antigen remains unidentified.

The receptor was isolated from an older woman in good health. Source material: blood. The chain combines TRBV6-1 with TRBJ2-2; TRBD2 is a possible D gene (5 bases). The CDR3 spells CASSPLGRNTGELFF. In DNA, the CDR3 is TGTGCCAGCAGTCCCCTTGGGAGAAACACCGGGGAGCTGTTTTTT.